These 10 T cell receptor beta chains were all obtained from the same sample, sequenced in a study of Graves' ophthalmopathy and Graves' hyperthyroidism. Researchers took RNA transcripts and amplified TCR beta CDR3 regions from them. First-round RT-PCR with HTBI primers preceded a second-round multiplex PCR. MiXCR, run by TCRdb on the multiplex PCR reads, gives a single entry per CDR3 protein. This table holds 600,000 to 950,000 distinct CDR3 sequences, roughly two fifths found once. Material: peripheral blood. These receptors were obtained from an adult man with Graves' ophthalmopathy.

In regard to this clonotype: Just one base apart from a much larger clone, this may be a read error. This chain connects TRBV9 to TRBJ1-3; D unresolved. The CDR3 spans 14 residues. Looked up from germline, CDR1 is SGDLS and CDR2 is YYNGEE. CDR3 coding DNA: TGTGCCAGCAGCGTAGATACGGCAGGAAACGCCATATATTTT. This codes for CASSVDTAGNAIYF.

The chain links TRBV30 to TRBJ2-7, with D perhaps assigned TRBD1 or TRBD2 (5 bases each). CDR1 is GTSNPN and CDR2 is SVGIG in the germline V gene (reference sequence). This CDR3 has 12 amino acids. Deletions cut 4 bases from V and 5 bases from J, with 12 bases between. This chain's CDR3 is CAWTWGPNEQYF. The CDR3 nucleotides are TGTGCCTGGACATGGGGACCTAACGAGCAGTACTTC.

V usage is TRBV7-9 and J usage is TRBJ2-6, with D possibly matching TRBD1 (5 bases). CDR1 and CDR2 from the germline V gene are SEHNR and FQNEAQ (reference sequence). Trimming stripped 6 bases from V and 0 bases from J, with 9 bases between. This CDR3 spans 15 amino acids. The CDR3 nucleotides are TGTGCCAGCAGGGACACCAGCTCTGGGGCCAACGTCCTGACTTTC. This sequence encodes CASRDTSSGANVLTF.

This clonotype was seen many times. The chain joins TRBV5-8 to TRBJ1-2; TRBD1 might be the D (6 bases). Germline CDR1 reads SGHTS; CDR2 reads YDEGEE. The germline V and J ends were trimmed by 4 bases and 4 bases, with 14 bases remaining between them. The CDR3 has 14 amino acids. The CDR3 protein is CASSAGQTTYGYTF. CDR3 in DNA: TGTGCCAGCAGCGCGGGACAAACCACCTATGGCTACACCTTC.

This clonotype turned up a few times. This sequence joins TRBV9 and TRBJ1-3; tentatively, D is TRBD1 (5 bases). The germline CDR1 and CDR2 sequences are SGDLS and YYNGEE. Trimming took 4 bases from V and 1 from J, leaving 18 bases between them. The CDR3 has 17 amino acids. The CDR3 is CASSPLMGGGSGNTIYF. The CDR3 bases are TGTGCCAGCAGCCCTCTAATGGGGGGGGGTTCTGGAAACACCATATATTTT. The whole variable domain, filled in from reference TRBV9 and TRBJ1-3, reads DSGVTQTPKHLITATGQRVTLRCSPRSGDLSVYWYQQSLDQGLQFLIQYYNGEERAKGNILERFSAQQFPDLHSELNLSSLELGDSALYFCASSPLMGGGSGNTIYFGEGSWLTVV.

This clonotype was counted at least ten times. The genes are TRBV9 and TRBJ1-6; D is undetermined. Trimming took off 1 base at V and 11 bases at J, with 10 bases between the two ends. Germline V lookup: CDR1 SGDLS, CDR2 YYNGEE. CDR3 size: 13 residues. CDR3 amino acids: CASSVTMSPPLHF. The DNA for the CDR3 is TGTGCCAGCAGCGTAACGATGTCCCCACCCCTCCACTTT.

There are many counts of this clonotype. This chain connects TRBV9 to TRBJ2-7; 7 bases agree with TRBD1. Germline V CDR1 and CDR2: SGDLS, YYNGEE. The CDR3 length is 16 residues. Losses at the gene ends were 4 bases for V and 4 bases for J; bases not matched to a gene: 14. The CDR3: CASSSRDSRDSYEQYF. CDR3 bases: TGTGCCAGCAGCTCCCGGGACAGTAGAGATTCTTACGAGCAGTACTTC.

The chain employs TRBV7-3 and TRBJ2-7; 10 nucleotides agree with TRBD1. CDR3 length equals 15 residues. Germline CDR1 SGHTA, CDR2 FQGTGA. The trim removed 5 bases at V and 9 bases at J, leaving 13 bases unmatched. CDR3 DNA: TGTGCCAGCAGCCCGGGACAGGGGTGGGATACGGGGCAGTACTTC. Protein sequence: CASSPGQGWDTGQYF.

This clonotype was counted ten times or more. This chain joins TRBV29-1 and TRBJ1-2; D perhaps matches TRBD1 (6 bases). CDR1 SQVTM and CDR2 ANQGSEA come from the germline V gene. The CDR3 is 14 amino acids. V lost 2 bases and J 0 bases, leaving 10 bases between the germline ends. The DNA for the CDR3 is TGCAGCGTTGAATACGGACAGCCTAACTATGGCTACACCTTC. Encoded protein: CSVEYGQPNYGYTF.

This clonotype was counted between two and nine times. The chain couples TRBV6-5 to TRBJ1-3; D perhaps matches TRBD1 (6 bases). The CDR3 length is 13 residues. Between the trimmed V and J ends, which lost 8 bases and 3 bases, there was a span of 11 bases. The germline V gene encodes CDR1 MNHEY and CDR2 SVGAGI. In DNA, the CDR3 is TGTGCCAGCGGGGGGCGTATTGGAAACACCATATATTTT. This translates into CASGGRIGNTIYF.